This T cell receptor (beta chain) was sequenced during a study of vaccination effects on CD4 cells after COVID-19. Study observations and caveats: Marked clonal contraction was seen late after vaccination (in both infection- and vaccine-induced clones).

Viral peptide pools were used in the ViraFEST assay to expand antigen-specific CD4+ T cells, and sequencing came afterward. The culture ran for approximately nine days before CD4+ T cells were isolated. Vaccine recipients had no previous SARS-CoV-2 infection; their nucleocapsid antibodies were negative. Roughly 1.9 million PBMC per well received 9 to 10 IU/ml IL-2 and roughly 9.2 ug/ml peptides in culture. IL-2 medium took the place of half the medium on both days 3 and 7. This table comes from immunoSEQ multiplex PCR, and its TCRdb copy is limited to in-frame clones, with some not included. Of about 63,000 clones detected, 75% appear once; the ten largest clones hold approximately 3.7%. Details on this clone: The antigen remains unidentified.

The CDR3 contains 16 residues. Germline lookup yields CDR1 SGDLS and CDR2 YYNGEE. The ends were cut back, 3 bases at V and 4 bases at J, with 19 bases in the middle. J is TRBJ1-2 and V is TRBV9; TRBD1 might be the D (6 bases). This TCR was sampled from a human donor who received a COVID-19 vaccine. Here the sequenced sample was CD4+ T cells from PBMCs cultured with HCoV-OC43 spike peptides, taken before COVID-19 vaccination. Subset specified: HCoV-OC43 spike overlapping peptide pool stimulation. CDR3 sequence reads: CASSEGGWDTLYGYTF. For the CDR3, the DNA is TGTGCCAGCAGCGAGGGCGGCTGGGACACTCTCTATGGCTACACCTTC.